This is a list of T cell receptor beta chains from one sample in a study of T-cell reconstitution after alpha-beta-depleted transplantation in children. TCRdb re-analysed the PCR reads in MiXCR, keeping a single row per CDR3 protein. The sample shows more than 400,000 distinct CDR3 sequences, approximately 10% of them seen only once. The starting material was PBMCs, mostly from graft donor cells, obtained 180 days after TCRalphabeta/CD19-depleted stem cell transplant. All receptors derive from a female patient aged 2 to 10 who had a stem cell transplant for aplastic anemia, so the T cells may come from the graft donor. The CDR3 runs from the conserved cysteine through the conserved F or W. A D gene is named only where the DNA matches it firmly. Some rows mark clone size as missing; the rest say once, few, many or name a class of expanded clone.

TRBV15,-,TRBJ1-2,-,TGTGCCACCAGCAGAGATTTATCAGGGGTCGGTGGCTACACCTTC,CATSRDLSGVGGYTF
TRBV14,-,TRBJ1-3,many,TGTGCCAGCAGCCAAGATTTGGGGGCGCATGGTACCGTCTCTGGAAACACCATATATTTT,CASSQDLGAHGTVSGNTIYF
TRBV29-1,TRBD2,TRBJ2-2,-,TGCAGCGTTCTAGCGGGAGGGAACACCGGGGAGCTGTTTTTT,CSVLAGGNTGELFF
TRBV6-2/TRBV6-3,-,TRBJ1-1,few,TGTGCCAGCAGTTACTCGATCCGTCAAGCGAACACTGAAGCTTTCTTT,CASSYSIRQANTEAFF
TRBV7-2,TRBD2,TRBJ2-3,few,TGTGCCAGCAGCTTAACCGGGAGGCAAGATACGCAGTATTTT,CASSLTGRQDTQYF
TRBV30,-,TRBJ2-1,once,TGTGCCTGGAGTGTACGAGGGAATGAGCAGTTCTTC,CAWSVRGNEQFF
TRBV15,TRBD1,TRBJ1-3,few,TGTGCCACCAGCAGAGATCTGTCGAGGGGGCGATCCTCTGGAAACACCATATATTTT,CATSRDLSRGRSSGNTIYF
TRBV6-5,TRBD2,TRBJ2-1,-,TGTGCCAGCAGTTACTCAAAGGGACTAGCGGGAGCCACCTACAATGAGCAGTTCTTC,CASSYSKGLAGATYNEQFF
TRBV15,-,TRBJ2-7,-,TGTGCCACCAGCAGAGATGTTGGCTCCGGTGGATCTCCCTACGAGCAGTACTTC,CATSRDVGSGGSPYEQYF
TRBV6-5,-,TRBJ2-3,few,TGTGCCAGCAGTTACTCCCGGGACTTCACAGATACGCAGTATTTT,CASSYSRDFTDTQYF
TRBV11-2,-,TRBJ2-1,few,TGTGCCAGCAGCTCGGAGTTTACCACCTACAATGAGCAGTTCTTC,CASSSEFTTYNEQFF
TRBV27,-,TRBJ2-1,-,TGTGCCAGCAGTTTAACTAGGCCCGGGAATGAGCAGTTCTTC,CASSLTRPGNEQFF
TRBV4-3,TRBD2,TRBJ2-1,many,TGCGCCAGCAGCCCGATAAGACTAGCGCGAACGTCTTCCCATGAGCAGTTCTTC,CASSPIRLARTSSHEQFF
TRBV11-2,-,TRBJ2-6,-,TGTGCCAGCAGCCCCAGTATCTCTGGGGCCAACGTCCTGACTTTC,CASSPSISGANVLTF
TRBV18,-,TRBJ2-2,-,TGTGCCAGCTCCTGGAGAGGTACCGGGGAGCTGTTTTTT,CASSWRGTGELFF
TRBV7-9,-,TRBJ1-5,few,TGTGCCAGCAGCAGCGCGGGCAGGGGCAATCAGCCCCAGCATTTT,CASSSAGRGNQPQHF
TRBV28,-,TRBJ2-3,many,TGTGCCAGCAGTTCTCGGCGGGCCCACACAGATACGCAGTATTTT,CASSSRRAHTDTQYF
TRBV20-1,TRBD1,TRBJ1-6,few,TGCAGTGCTAGAGGGACAGGAGGGGTCCATAATTCACCCCTCCACTTT,CSARGTGGVHNSPLHF
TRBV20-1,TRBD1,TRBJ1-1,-,TGCAGTGCCAATACAGGGGTGGAAACTGAAGCTTTCTTT,CSANTGVETEAFF
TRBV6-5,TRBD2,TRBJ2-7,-,TGTGCCAGCAGTTACCCGAAGGTAGCGGGGAACTCCTACGAGCAGTACTTC,CASSYPKVAGNSYEQYF
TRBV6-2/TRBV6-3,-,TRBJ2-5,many,TGTGCCAGCAGTTACGGGGAGACCCAGTACTTC,CASSYGETQYF
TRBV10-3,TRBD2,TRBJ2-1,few,TGTGCCATCAGTGAGATCGATGGATTGCCGGGACTAGCGAGCAATGAGCAGTTCTTC,CAISEIDGLPGLASNEQFF
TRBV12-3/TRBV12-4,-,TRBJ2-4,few,TGTGCCAGCAGTTCCCACCCTTCGCCCACATCCCTAGCCAAAAACATTCAGTACTTC,CASSSHPSPTSLAKNIQYF
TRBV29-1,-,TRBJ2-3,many,TGCAGCGTTCCCACTCGACCAGATACGCAGTATTTT,CSVPTRPDTQYF
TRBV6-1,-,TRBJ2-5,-,TGTGCCAGCAGGAGATCAGGGGCCCCCCGAGAGACCCAGTACTTC,CASRRSGAPRETQYF
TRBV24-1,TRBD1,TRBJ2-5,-,TGTGCCACCAGTGGAGGGGGCCCCACGGAGACCCAGTACTTC,CATSGGGPTETQYF
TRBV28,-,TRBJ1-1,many,TGTGCCAGCAGTCAACGATTGAGGGGGAGGGATGCTGAAGCTTTCTTT,CASSQRLRGRDAEAFF
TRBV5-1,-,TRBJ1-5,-,TGCGCCAGCAGCACCGGACAGCCCAATCAGCCCCAGCATTTT,CASSTGQPNQPQHF
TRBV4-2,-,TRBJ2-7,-,TGTGCCAGCAGCCAAGATCTAGGGCGGGCAACCTACGAGCAGTACTTC,CASSQDLGRATYEQYF
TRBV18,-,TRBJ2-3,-,TGTGCCAGCTCACAGCCCACTAACAGCGGCACAGATACGCAGTATTTT,CASSQPTNSGTDTQYF
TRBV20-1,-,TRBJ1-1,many,TGCAGTGTGGGGCTCGCTTACCTCCGGACTGAAGCTTTCTTT,CSVGLAYLRTEAFF
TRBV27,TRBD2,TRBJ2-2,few,TGTGCCAGCAGTATTGGTTCCGGGAGGCCCCCAAGGACCGGGGAGCTGTTTTTT,CASSIGSGRPPRTGELFF
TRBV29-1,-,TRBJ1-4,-,TGCAGCGTGGGGAGGGGGGTAGAAGATCAAAAACTGTTTTTT,CSVGRGVEDQKLFF
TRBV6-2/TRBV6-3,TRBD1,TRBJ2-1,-,TGTGCCAGCAGTCGTTCGACAGGGAATGAGCAGTTCTTC,CASSRSTGNEQFF
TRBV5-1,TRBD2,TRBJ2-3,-,TGCGCCAGCAGCTCGGTACTAGCGGGGGGGGCAGATACGCAGTATTTT,CASSSVLAGGADTQYF
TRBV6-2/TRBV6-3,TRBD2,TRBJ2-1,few,TGTGCCAGCAGTACCGGACTAGCGGGAGGGCCTCGTAGTAGGAATGAGCAGTTCTTC,CASSTGLAGGPRSRNEQFF
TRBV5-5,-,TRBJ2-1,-,TGTGCCAGCAGCTTGGGCATTGTGGCCCAGAGCTCCTACAATGAGCAGTTCTTC,CASSLGIVAQSSYNEQFF
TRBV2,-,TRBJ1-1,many,TGTGCCAGCAGAATCAACCAGGGGCTCACTGAAGCTTTCTTT,CASRINQGLTEAFF
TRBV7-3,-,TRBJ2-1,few,TGTGCCAGCAGCTTAAGGGGGGGCCGTGGGTCCTACAATGAGCAGTTCTTC,CASSLRGGRGSYNEQFF
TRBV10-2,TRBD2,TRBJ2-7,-,TGCGCCAGTGGACTGGGCCGGGGGGCCTACGAGCAGTACTTC,CASGLGRGAYEQYF